This T cell receptor beta chain was identified in a study of identical twins. Study-wide results and limits: Models underestimated out-of-frame TCR alpha sharing in monozygotic twins. Within cord blood, abundant beta clonotypes carried fewer insertions, but memory repertoires showed no such trend.

Template switching created a universal primer site, and the cDNA included unique molecular identifiers. MiXCR was run by TCRdb on the 5' RACE reads, yielding one entry per CDR3 protein. The sample has 510,000 or so distinct CDR3 sequences; 12% to 15% are singletons. This clonotype was seen at least ten times. The antigen remains undetermined. Germline V gene lookup returns CDR1 SGHTA and CDR2 FQGNSA. This CDR3 region has 15 residues. Trimming left V 1 base short and J 7 bases short, with 14 bases between. The same sample was also studied in work on yellow fever vaccine responses in identical twins.

This chain joins TRBV7-2 and TRBJ2-1; tentatively, D is TRBD2 (6 bases). This receptor was obtained from a woman aged 18-30 years in good health. The sequenced material came from CD4+ T cells sorted from blood. CDR3 amino acids: CASSLVSSEWNEQFF. DNA of the CDR3: TGTGCCAGCAGCTTAGTTTCTAGCGAGTGGAATGAGCAGTTCTTC.